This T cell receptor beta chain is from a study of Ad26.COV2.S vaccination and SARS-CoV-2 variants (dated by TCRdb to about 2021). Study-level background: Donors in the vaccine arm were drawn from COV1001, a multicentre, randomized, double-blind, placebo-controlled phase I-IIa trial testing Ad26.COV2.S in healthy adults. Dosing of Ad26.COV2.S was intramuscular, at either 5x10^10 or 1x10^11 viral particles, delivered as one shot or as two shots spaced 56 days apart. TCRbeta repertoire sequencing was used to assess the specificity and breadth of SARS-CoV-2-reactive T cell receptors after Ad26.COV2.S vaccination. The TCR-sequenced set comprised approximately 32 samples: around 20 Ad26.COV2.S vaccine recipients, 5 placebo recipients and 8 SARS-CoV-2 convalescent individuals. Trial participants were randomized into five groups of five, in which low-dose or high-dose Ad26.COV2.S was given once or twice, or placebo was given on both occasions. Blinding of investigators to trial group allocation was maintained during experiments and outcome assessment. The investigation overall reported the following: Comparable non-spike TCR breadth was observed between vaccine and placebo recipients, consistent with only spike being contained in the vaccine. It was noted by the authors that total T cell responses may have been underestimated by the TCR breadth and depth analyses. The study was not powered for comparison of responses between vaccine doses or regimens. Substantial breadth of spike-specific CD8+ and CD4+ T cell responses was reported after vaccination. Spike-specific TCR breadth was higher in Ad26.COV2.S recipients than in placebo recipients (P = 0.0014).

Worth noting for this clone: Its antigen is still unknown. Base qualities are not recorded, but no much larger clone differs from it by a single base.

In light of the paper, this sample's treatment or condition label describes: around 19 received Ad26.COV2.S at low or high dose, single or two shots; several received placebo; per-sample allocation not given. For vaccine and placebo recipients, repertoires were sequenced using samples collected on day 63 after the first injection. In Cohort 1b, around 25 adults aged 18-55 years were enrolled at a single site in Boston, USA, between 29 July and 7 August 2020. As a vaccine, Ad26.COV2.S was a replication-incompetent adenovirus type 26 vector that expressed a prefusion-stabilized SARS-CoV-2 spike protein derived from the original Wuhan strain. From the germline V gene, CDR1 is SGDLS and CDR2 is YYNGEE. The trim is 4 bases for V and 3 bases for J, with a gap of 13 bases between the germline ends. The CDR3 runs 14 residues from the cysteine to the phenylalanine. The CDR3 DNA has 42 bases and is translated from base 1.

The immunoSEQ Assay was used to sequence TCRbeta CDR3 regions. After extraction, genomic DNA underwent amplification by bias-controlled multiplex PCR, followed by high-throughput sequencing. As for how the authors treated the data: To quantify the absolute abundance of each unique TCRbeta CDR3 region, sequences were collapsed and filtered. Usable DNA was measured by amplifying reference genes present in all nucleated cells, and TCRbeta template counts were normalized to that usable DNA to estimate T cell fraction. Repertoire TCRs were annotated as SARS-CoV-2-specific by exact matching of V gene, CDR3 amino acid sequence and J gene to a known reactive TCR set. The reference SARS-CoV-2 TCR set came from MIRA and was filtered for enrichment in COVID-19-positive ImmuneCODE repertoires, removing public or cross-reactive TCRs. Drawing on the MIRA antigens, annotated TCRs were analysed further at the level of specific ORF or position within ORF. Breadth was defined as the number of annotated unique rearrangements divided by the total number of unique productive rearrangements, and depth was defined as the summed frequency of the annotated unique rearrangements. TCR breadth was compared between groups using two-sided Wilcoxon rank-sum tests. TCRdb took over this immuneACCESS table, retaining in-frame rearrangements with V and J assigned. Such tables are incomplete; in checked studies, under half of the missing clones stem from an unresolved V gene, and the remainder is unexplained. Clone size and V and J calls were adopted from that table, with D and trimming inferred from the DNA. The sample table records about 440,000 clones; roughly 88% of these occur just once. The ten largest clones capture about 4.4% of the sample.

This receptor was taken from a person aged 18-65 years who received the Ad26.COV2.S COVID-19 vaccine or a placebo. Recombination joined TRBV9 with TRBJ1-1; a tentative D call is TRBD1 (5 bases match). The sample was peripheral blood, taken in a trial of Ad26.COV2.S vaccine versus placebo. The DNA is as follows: TGTGCCAGCAGCAATCAGGTGGGGGACACTGAAGCTTTCTTT. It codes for CASSNQVGDTEAFF.